This TCR beta chain was identified during a study of regulatory T cells in long-lasting Graves disease. Overall study findings and caveats: Researchers reported studying only peripheral blood, not thyroid tissue.

Both iRepertoire HTBI primers and Arm-PCR of CDR3 regions were used to build the TCR beta libraries. TCRdb redid the calling of the multiplex PCR reads with MiXCR, one entry per CDR3 protein. The profile covers roughly 500,000 distinct CDR3 sequences, with 13% appearing a single time and approximately 9.3% taken by the ten largest. This clonotype was picked up a small number of times. Its antigen is currently unknown. The time point here: newly diagnosed GD, antithyroid drugs for less than 3 months. With RNA extracted from PBMCs as input, the TCR library was made. Nine milliliters of peripheral blood were drawn into EDTA tubes. These sequences were also reported in another study, on T cells in Graves' hyperthyroidism and ophthalmopathy.

The sample consisted of peripheral blood mononuclear cells (PBMCs), taken at new diagnosis, from a patient treated with antithyroid drugs. The source of this sequence is a man younger than 40 with Graves disease.

In DNA, the CDR3 is TGCAGTGCTAGAACCCACCTAATCGATGAGCAGTTCTTC. Protein: CSARTHLIDEQFF. The chain employs TRBV20-1 and TRBJ2-1, with D unresolved. Germline CDR1 reads DFQATT; CDR2 reads SNEGSKA (reference sequence). V lost 2 bases, J lost 8 bases, and 13 bases lay in between. There are 13 residues in the CDR3.